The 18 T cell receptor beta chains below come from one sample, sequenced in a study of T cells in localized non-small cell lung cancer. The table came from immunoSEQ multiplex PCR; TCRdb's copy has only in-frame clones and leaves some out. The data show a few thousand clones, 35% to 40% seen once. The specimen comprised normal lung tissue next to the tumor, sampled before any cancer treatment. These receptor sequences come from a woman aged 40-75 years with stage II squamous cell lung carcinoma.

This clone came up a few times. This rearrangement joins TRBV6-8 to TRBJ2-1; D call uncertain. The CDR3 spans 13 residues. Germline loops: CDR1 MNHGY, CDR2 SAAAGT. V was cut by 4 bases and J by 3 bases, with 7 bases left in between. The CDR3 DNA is TGTGCCAGCAGTTCCCACCTCTACAATGAGCAGTTCTTC. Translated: CASSSHLYNEQFF.

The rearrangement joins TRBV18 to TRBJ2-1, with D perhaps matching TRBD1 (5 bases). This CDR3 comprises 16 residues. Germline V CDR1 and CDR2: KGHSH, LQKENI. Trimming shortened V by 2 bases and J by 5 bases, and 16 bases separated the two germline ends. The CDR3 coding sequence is TGTGCCAGCTCACCAGAGAGTTCAGGGTTCAACAATGAGCAGTTCTTC. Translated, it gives CASSPESSGFNNEQFF. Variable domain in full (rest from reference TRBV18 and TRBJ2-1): NAGVMQNPRHLVRRRGQEARLRCSPMKGHSHVYWYRQLPEEGLKFMVYLQKENIIDESGMPKERFSAEFPKEGPSILRIQQVVRGDSAAYFCASSPESSGFNNEQFFGPGTRLTVL.

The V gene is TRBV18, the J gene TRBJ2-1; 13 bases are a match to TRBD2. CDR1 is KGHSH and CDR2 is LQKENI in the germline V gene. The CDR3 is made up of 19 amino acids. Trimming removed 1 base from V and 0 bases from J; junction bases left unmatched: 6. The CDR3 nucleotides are TGTGCCAGCTCACCACAAGGACTAGCGGGAGTCCTCTCCTACAATGAGCAGTTCTTC. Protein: CASSPQGLAGVLSYNEQFF. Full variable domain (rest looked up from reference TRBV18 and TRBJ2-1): NAGVMQNPRHLVRRRGQEARLRCSPMKGHSHVYWYRQLPEEGLKFMVYLQKENIIDESGMPKERFSAEFPKEGPSILRIQQVVRGDSAAYFCASSPQGLAGVLSYNEQFFGPGTRLTVL.

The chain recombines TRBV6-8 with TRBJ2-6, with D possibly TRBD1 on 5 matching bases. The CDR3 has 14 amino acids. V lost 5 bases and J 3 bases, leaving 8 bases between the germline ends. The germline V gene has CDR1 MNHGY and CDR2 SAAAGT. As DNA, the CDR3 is TGTGCCAGCAGTGTCAGGGATGGGGCCAACGTCCTGACTTTC. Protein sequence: CASSVRDGANVLTF.

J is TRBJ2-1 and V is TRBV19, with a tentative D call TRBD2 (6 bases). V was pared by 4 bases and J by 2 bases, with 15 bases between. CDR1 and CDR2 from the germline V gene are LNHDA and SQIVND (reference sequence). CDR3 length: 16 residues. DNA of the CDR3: TGTGCCAGTAGTACCGGTTGGAGGGAGGCCTACAATGAGCAGTTCTTC. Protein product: CASSTGWREAYNEQFF.

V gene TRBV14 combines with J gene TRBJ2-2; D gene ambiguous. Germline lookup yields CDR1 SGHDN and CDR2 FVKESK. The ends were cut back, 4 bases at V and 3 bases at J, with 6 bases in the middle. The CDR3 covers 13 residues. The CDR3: CASSRLDTGELFF. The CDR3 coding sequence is TGTGCCAGCAGCCGCCTGGACACCGGGGAGCTGTTTTTT.

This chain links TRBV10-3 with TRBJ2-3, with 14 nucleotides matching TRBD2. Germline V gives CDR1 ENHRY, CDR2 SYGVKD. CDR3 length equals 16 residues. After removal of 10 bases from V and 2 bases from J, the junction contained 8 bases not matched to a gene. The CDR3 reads CASSRTSGGNTDTQYF. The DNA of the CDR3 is TGTGCCAGCTCCCGGACTAGCGGGGGGAACACAGATACGCAGTATTTT.

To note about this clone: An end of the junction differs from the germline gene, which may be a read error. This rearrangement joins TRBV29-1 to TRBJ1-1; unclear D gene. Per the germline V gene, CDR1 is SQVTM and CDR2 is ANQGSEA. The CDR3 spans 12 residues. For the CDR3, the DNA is TGCAGCGTTGTAGGATTCAGCACTGAAGTTTTTTTT. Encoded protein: CSVVGFSTEVFF.

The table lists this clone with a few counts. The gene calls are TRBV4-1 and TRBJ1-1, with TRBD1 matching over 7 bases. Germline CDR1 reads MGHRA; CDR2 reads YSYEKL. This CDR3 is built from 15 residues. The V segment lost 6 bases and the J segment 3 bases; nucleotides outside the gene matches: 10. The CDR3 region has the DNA TGCGCCAGCAGACCGGGACAGTTACCATACACTGAAGCTTTCTTT. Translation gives CASRPGQLPYTEAFF.

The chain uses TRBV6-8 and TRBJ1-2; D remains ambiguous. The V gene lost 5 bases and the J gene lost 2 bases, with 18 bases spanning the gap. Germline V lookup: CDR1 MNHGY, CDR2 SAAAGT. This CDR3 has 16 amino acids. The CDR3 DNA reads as TGTGCCAGCAGTGAGTGGGTTGAGGGCAAGAACTATGGCTACACCTTC. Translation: CASSEWVEGKNYGYTF.

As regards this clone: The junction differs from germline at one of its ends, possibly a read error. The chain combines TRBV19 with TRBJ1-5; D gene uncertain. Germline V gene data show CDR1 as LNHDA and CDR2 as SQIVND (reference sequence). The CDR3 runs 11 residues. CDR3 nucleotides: TGTGCCAGTAGTGCGGATCAGGCCCAGCATTTT. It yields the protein CASSADQAQHF. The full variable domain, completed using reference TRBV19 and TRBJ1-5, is DGGITQSPKYLFRKEGQNVTLSCEQNLNHDAMYWYRQDPGQGLRLIYYSQIVNDFQKGDIAEGYSVSREKKESFPLTVTSAQKNPTAFYLCASSADQAQHFGDGTRLSIL.

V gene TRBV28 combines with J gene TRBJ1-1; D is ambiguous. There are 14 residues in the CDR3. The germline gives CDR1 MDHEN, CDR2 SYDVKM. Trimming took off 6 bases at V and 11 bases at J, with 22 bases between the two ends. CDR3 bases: TGTGCCAGCAGGGGAACCCGCCTCGAAGTGTCGGCTTTCTTT. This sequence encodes CASRGTRLEVSAFF.

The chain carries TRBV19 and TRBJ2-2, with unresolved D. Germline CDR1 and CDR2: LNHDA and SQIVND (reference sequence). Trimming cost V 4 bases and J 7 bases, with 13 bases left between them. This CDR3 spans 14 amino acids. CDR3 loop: CASSTSGVVGELFF. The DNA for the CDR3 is TGTGCCAGTAGTACTTCAGGTGTGGTCGGGGAGCTGTTTTTT.

DNA for the CDR3: TGTGCCAGCAGTTTATCCAAGGGGTTAGGCTCCTTAACAGATACGCAGTATTTT. Its translation is CASSLSKGLGSLTDTQYF. The chain links TRBV28 to TRBJ2-3, with D possibly matching TRBD1 (5 bases). The CDR3 has 18 amino acids. Germline-derived CDR1 and CDR2 are MDHEN and SYDVKM. Trimming cost V 1 base and J 3 bases, with 20 bases left between them.

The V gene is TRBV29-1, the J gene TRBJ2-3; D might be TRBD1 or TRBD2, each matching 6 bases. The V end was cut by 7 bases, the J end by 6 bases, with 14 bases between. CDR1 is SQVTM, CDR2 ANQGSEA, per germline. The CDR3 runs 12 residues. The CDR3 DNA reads TGCAGCGGAGGGACTCAGGGGGATACGCAGTATTTT. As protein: CSGGTQGDTQYF.

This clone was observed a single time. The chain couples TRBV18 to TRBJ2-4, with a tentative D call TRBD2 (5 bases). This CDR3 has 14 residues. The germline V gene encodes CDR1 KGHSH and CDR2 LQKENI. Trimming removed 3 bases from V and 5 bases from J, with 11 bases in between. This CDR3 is CASSPSGIQNIQYF. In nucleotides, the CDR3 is TGTGCCAGCTCACCCTCCGGGATTCAAAACATTCAGTACTTC.

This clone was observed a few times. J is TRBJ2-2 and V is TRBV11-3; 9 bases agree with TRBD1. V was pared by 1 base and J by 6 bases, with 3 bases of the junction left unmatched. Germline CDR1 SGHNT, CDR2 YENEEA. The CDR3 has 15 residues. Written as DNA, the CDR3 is TGTGCCAGCAGCTTAGGGACAGGGGCCGCCGGGGAGCTGTTTTTT. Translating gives CASSLGTGAAGELFF.

The CDR3 bases are TGTGCCAGCTCACCAGCAGGGATGGGTTCACCCCTCCACTTT. Its translation is CASSPAGMGSPLHF. The chain has TRBV18 and TRBJ1-6; D is perhaps TRBD1 (5 bases). The CDR3 is 14 amino acids. V was clipped by 2 bases and J by 9 bases, with 11 bases between them. Germline lookup yields CDR1 KGHSH and CDR2 LQKENI.